This T cell receptor (beta chain) appears in the sequencing data of a study of cytomegalovirus exposure and HLA in healthy donors. The PCR contained 60 Vbeta and 13 Jbeta primers. Profiled with immunoSEQ multiplex PCR; TCRdb holds only in-frame clones, not every one. The sample shows approximately 160,000 clones, just under 80% of them seen only once. Sequencing input: PBMCs. The sequence was collected from a young man in good health and CMV-seropositive.

The CDR3 nucleotides read TGTGCCAGCAGCACGATCCCGCAGTCCGTGGAGCTGTTTTTT. It specifies CASSTIPQSVELFF. The chain combines TRBV2 with TRBJ2-2; D is unresolved. The CDR3 extends over 14 amino acids. V lost 6 bases, J lost 10 bases, and 18 bases lay in between. Germline V gene sequence: CDR1 SNHLY, CDR2 FYNNEI.